The sample holds a few counts of the clone carrying this TCR beta chain. The data are from a study of cytomegalovirus exposure and HLA in healthy donors. Losses at the gene ends were 2 bases for V and 5 bases for J; bases not matched to a gene: 9. The CDR3 runs 17 residues. Germline assignment: CDR1 SGHRS and CDR2 YFSETQ. 13 Jbeta primers and 60 Vbeta primers were used for the PCR. Measured with immunoSEQ multiplex PCR; TCRdb has only the in-frame clones, and not every one. The table has about 150,000 clones, under 75% seen once. Sequencing used PBMCs. The TCR sequence derives from a woman in her sixties or seventies in good health and CMV-seropositive. The chain links TRBV5-1 to TRBJ2-2; 10 bases are shared with TRBD2. The CDR3 bases are TGCGCCAGCAGCTTTCAAGCGGGAGGGCCCGGAACCGGGGAGCTGTTTTTT. Translated: CASSFQAGGPGTGELFF.